The clone carrying this T cell receptor (beta chain) was picked up a small number of times. Its antigen is not identified. The data originate from a study of T-cell memory formation after mild COVID-19. Findings of the study overall: Some clones that responded were present in memory (sampled pre-infection), which suggests cross-reactive memory joined. Mostly located in CM and EM were contracting CD4+ clones, with contracting CD8+ clones located in EMRA.

Germline trimming cut 8 bases from V and 2 bases from J; bases unmatched to any gene: 5. The CDR3 runs 14 residues. Employing constant-segment primers, 5'RACE generated TCR alpha and TCR beta cDNA libraries bearing sample barcodes and UMIs. Via MiXCR, TCRdb re-called the 5' RACE reads, giving one row per CDR3 protein. The top ten hold 2.4% of the sample, which has about 190,000 distinct CDR3 sequences, about a sixth seen once. Sequencing was done on a sample of PBMCs or a T cell subset sorted from them (not recorded which). This TCR derives from an adult woman who had mild COVID-19 (a few samples of this study predate the infection). Cell type and time point are not known. The rearrangement uses TRBV12-3 or TRBV12-4 and TRBJ2-3, with 9 positions matching TRBD2. The CDR3 is CASRPSGDTDTQYF. CDR3 bases: TGTGCCAGCCGTCCTAGCGGGGACACAGATACGCAGTATTTT.